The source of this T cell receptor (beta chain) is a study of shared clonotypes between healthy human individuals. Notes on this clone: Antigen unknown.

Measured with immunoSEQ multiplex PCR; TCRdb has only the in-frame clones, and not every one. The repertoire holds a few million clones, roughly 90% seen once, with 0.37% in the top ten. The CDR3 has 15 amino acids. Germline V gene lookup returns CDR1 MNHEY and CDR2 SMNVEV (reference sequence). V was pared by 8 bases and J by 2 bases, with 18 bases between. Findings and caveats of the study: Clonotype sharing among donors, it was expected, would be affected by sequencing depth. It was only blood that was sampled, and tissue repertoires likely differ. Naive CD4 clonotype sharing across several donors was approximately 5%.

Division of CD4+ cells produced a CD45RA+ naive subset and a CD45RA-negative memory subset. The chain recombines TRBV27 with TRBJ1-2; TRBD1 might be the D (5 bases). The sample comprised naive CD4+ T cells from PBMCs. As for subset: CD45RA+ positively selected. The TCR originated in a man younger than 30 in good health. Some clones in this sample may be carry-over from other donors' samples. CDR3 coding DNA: TGTGCCAGCCGAATGGGCTTTAGGGGCAACTATGGCTACACCTTC. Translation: CASRMGFRGNYGYTF.